These T cell receptor beta chains were read from a single sample in a study of cytomegalovirus exposure and HLA in healthy donors. Sequenced by immunoSEQ multiplex PCR; TCRdb stores in-frame clones only, minus some. This sample has over 100,000 clones; around three quarters occur once, and the top ten carry under 5%. The sequencing sample was made of PBMCs. These receptors all stem from a male donor in good health and CMV-seropositive. The CDR3 runs from the conserved cysteine through the conserved F or W. The size of a clone is reported for some rows only, either as once, few or many, or as a class for expanded clones.

j_call | v_call | clone_size | cdr3_aa
TRBJ1-2 | TRBV5-4 | . | CASSPGERYGYTF
TRBJ1-3 | TRBV9 | . | CASSVLQSISGNTIYF
TRBJ2-5 | TRBV10-2 | . | CASSPGGRETQYF
TRBJ1-4 | TRBV28 | . | CASSLGRQFNEKLFF
TRBJ2-7 | TRBV7-9 | . | CASSRGLAGDYEQYF
TRBJ2-7 | TRBV2 | few | CASRRQGAHEQYF
TRBJ1-2 | TRBV5-4 | . | CASSLDPGSYGYTF
TRBJ2-3 | TRBV7-2 | once | CASSLAQGTTDTQYF
TRBJ1-2 | TRBV2 | once | CASSAGGVSGGYTF
TRBJ2-7 | TRBV4-2 | . | CASSQEGGAGGREQYF
TRBJ2-5 | TRBV2 | . | CASSEAGGLMGTQYF
TRBJ1-6 | TRBV2 | . | CASGDSTGYNSPLHF
TRBJ1-1 | TRBV27 | . | CASSSGPGGENTEAFF
TRBJ1-6 | TRBV15 | . | CATRSSYNSPLHF
TRBJ1-6 | TRBV7-2 | once | CASSLQGNNSPLHF
TRBJ2-7 | TRBV18 | once | CASSPPGTVTSYEQYF
TRBJ1-1 | TRBV29-1 | . | CSVDRGTVTEAFF
TRBJ2-2 | TRBV7-9 | . | CASSLVSGSIGELFF
TRBJ2-1 | TRBV7-9 | . | CASSLTADNEQFF
TRBJ2-3 | TRBV6-6 | . | CASSRRERGTDTQYF
TRBJ1-1 | TRBV5-4 | . | CASSPPDRGNTEAFF
TRBJ2-3 | TRBV5-1 | few | CASSSSGTTRDRATDTQYF
TRBJ2-6 | TRBV10-2 | few | CASRNGTDSGANVLTF
TRBJ2-7 | TRBV7-8 | . | CASSRTGSAEQYF
TRBJ1-6 | TRBV27 | . | CASSGDRANSPLHF
TRBJ1-5 | TRBV7-2 | . | CASNPRFGSNQPQHF
TRBJ2-3 | TRBV19 | . | CASSIGGGTDTQYF
TRBJ2-1 | TRBV4-1 | few | CASRSIGTGKIYEQFF
TRBJ2-7 | TRBV18 | . | CASSPLQRGFIEQYF
TRBJ2-1 | TRBV27 | . | CASSLWGGYNEQFF
TRBJ1-1 | TRBV5-1 | . | CASSLMAVNTEAFF
TRBJ1-1 | TRBV27 | . | CASPLRTEAFF
TRBJ2-5 | TRBV29-1 | few | CSVEDLPGETQYF
TRBJ2-7 | TRBV7-9 | . | CSSSRAGQPSYEQYF
TRBJ2-2 | TRBV5-1 | . | CASRISLAGIYTGELFF
TRBJ2-5 | TRBV11-2 | few | CASSFTSRETQYF
TRBJ2-6 | TRBV6-6 | . | CASSYRGTGANVLTF
TRBJ2-2 | TRBV2 | few | CASKLLSEGTGELFF
TRBJ2-7 | TRBV7-9 | . | CASSLVGGTSSYEQYF
TRBJ2-1 | TRBV5-1 | . | CASSLDPLAGGYNEQFF
TRBJ1-6 | TRBV6-1 | . | CASSERQNNSPLHF
TRBJ1-2 | TRBV27 | . | CARSRDRGLANYGYTF
TRBJ1-1 | TRBV6-1 | . | CASSEAPGRGSEAFF
TRBJ2-1 | TRBV5-1 | . | CASSARTGPGKLDPKEQFF
TRBJ2-7 | TRBV2 | once | CASSEWGRIGEQYF
TRBJ1-1 | TRBV28 | . | CASSRRPGQSNTEAFF
TRBJ2-7 | TRBV27 | once | CASSLSRSRELPYEQYF
TRBJ2-7 | TRBV15 | . | CATSGGLGLPSDEQYF
TRBJ2-2 | TRBV7-9 | . | CASSFASGRTGELFF
TRBJ1-2 | TRBV11-2 | . | CASSLRPGQVDGYTF
TRBJ1-1 | TRBV28 | . | CASSPPRGDTEAFF
. | TRBV5-1 | . | CASSLGTDYEQYF
TRBJ2-3 | TRBV11-2 | . | CASSLDWGRGTDTQYF
TRBJ1-3 | TRBV5-6 | once | CASSSTGSSGNTIYF
TRBJ2-7 | TRBV15 | . | CATGEGKGSYEQYF
TRBJ2-2 | TRBV30 | once | CAWSVKRGELFF
TRBJ2-3 | TRBV9 | . | CASSVWDSSSADTQYF
TRBJ1-1 | TRBV28 | . | CASSLQGLNTEAFF
TRBJ2-7 | TRBV19 | . | CASSIGGQGAYEQYF
TRBJ2-7 | TRBV6-5 | . | CASSYSPSGDSYEQYF